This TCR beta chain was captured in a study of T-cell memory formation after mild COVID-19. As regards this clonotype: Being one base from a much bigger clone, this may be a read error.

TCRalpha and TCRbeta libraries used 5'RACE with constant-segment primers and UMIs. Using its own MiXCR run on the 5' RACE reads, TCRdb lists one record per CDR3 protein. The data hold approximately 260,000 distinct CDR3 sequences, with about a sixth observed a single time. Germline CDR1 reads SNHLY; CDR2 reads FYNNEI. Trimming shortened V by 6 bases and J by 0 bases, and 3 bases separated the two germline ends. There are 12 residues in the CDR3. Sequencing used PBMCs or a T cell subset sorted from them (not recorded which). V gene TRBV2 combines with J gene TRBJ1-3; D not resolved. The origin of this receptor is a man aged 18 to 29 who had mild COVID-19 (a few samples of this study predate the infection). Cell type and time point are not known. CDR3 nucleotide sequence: TGTGCCAGCAGGTTCTCTGGAAACACCATATATTTT. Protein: CASRFSGNTIYF.